These T cell receptor beta chains were read from a single sample in a study of cytomegalovirus exposure and HLA in healthy donors. Profiling relied on immunoSEQ multiplex PCR, and the TCRdb table lists in-frame clones only, not all of them. The table lists about 82,000 clones, 85% to 95% of them singletons. The material sequenced was PBMCs. Every receptor here comes from a man between 18 and 29 years old in good health and CMV-seronegative. CDR3s include the opening cysteine and the closing phenylalanine or tryptophan. Each record gives: V gene, D gene, CDR3 protein. The D gene is left open where the match is weak.

TRBV5-1 . CASSLSKTSVPDTQYF
TRBV18 . CASSPGNSGNTIYF
TRBV7-2 . CASSDSYNQPQHF
TRBV5-4 TRBD2 CASSLGHERGSYEQYF
TRBV4-1 . CASSQEGRNTGELFF
TRBV16 TRBD2 CASSQSDFIGRADETQYF
TRBV5-6 TRBD1 CASSQDRGASETQYF
TRBV14 TRBD1 CASSQVGGDRRSQYF
TRBV30 TRBD2 CAWRRDYTDTQYF
TRBV11-2 . CASSLIVGYGYTF
TRBV11-2 . CASSTIRRSNRSGNTIYF
TRBV7-8 TRBD1 CASRWGQGETQYF
TRBV14 TRBD1 CASSRDSSGNTIYF
TRBV5-1 TRBD1 CASSSRGLHFSKTIEAFF
TRBV6-4 . CASSLGGGSEAFF
TRBV29-1 . CSVTGQRAYEQYF
TRBV4-3 TRBD2 CASSRTSGSGETQYF
TRBV29-1 . CSVDSGYTGELFF
TRBV25-1 . CASRIQGYTGELFF
TRBV5-5 . CASSLAVGARNGYTF
TRBV27 TRBD2 CASSTREAGRYEQYF
TRBV6-5 TRBD2 CASRPSGRAQGTQYF
TRBV5-1 TRBD1 CASSPLTGEETQYF
TRBV6-5 . CASSYSGRVSSYEQYF
TRBV7-9 . CASSLFAGSYTF
TRBV9 . CASSVHSGTSGADTQYF
TRBV14 TRBD1 CASSQGLTRQGDTEAFF
TRBV6-5 . CASSPLLGADGYTF
TRBV2 . CASSDPGTANIQYF
TRBV14 . CASSQIWTAEEQYF
TRBV7-9 TRBD1 CASTIPTGPDYEQYF
TRBV10-1 . CASSECAGGTGNQPQHF
TRBV4-2 TRBD2 CASSQEGTSYPEQYF
TRBV10-1 . CASSRDMTSTEAFF
TRBV13 . CASSFDVGRSTGELFF
TRBV5-6 TRBD1 CASSSQGLNTGELFF
TRBV19 TRBD1 CASSIVTPMTGFNQPQHF
TRBV15 TRBD1 CATSWTGGGTGELFF
TRBV5-6 . CASSRAGVATEAFF
TRBV2 . CASGRDVGSPLHF
TRBV28 . CASNPHGTTYTQYF
TRBV27 TRBD1 CASSLPTPGQGARSSYNEQFF
TRBV4-3 . CASSEAGVPGELFF
TRBV7-8 . CASSYPQGASGNTIYF
TRBV13 . CASSPRLREDEQYF
TRBV4-3 . CASSPGQLSSYEQYF
TRBV2 TRBD2 CASSEAGRGRVRSYEQYF
TRBV5-1 . CASSRLAVGGEQFF
TRBV10-1 . CASSGSGVRNTEAFF
TRBV6-5 . CASSYSSRASSDTQYF
TRBV6-4 . CASSNESSVDTQYF
TRBV7-9 TRBD2 CASSYLAGVTYEQYF
TRBV11-2 . CASSQRGNSAISEQYF
TRBV13 TRBD1 CASRYRDRERSYTF
TRBV7-2 . CASSGGISTSYEQYF